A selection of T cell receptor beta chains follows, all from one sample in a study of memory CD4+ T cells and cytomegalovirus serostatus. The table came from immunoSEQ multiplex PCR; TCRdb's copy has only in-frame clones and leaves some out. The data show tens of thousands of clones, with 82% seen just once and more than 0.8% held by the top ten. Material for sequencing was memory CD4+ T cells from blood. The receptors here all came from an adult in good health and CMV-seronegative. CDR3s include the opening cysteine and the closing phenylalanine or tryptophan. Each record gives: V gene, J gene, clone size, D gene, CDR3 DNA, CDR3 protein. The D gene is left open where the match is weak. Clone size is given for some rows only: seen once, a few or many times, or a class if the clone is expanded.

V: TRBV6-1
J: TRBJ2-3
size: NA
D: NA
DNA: TGTGCCAGCAGTTCCCGGGGGCGGGGAGATACGCAGTATTTT
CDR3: CASSSRGRGDTQYF

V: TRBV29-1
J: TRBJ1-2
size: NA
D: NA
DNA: TGCAGCGTCCTTTCTAACTATGGCTACACCTTC
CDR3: CSVLSNYGYTF

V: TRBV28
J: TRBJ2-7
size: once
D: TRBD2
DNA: TGTGCCAGCAGCTCCTTCGGGAGGGCCCCCTACGAGCAGTACTTC
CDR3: CASSSFGRAPYEQYF

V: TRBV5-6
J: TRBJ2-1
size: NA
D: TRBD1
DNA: TGTGCCAGCAGCTTTGGGACAGGGCGCGACGAGCAGTTCTTC
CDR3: CASSFGTGRDEQFF

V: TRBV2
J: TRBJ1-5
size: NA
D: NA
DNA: TGTGCCAGCACCCCGGGGCACAATCAGCCCCAGCATTTT
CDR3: CASTPGHNQPQHF

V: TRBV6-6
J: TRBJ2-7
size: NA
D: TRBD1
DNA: TGTGCCAGCAGTGGCTCCGGACAGGGCTACGAGCAGTACTTC
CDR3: CASSGSGQGYEQYF

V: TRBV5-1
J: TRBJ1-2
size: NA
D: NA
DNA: TGCGCCAGCAGCTTGTTTTGGGACCTTAACTATGGCTACACCTTC
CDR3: CASSLFWDLNYGYTF

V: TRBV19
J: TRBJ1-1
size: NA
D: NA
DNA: TGTGCCAGTAGTCGCAGGACAAACACTGAAGCTTTCTTT
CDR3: CASSRRTNTEAFF

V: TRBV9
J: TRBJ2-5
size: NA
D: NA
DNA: TGTGCCAGCAGCGACCCCCTAGGTGGTCAAGAGACCCAGTACTTC
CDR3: CASSDPLGGQETQYF

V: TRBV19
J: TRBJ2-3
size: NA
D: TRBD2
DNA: TGTGCCAGTACCCGGGGGGGGAGTACAGATACGCAGTATTTT
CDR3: CASTRGGSTDTQYF

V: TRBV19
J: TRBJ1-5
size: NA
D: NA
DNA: TGTGCCAGTAGTATAGGGGGGAACAATCAGCCCCAGCATTTT
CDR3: CASSIGGNNQPQHF

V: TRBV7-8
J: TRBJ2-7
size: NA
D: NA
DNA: TGTGCCAGCAGCTTGTCCAGCGGTAAGGACGAGCAGTACTTC
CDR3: CASSLSSGKDEQYF

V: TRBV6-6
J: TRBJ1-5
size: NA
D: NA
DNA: TGTGCCAGCAGTTACAGAGGGGGGGATCAGCCCCAGCATTTT
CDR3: CASSYRGGDQPQHF

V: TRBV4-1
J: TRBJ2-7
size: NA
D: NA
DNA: TGCGCCAGCAGCCTTTCATCAGACCCCCGATACGAGCAGTACTTC
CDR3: CASSLSSDPRYEQYF

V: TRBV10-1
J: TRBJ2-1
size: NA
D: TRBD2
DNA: TGCGCCAGCAGTGAAAAGACTAGCGGGAGGTTATACAATGAGCAGTTCTTC
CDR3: CASSEKTSGRLYNEQFF

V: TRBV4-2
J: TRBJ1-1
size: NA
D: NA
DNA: TGTGCCAGCAGCCTCCACAGAGGCAACACTGAAGCTTTCTTT
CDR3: CASSLHRGNTEAFF

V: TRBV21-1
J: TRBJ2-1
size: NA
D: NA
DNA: TGTGCCAGCAGCAAAGTATTCCGGCTAGCGGGAGCCTATGAGCAGTTCTTC
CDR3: CASSKVFRLAGAYEQFF

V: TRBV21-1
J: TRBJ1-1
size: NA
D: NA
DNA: TGTGCCAGCAGCAAACTCCGACAGGGGAACACTGAAGCTTTCTTT
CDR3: CASSKLRQGNTEAFF

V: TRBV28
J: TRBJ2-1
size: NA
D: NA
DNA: TGTGCCAGCAGATCGACCCACAATGAGCAGTTCTTC
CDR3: CASRSTHNEQFF

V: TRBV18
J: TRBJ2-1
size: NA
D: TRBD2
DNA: TGTGCCAGCTCACCCCGGACTAGCGGGACCCACAATGAGCAGTTCTTC
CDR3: CASSPRTSGTHNEQFF

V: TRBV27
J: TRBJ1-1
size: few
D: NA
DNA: TGTGCCAGCAGAGTTTTGGGACTGATGAACACTGAAGCTTTCTTT
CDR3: CASRVLGLMNTEAFF

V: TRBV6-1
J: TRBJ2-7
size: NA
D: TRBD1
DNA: TGTGCCAGCAGCTGGACAGGAGCGATCGCCGAGCAGTACTTC
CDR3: CASSWTGAIAEQYF

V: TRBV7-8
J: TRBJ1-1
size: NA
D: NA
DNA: TGTGCCAGCAGCCCATTGGGTTTTAAGAACACTGAAGCTTTCTTT
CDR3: CASSPLGFKNTEAFF

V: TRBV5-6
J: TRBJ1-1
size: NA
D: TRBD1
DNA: TGTGCCAGCAGCTGGGGCAGGGGGACTGAAGCTTTCTTT
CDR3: CASSWGRGTEAFF

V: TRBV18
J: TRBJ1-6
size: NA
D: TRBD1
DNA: TGTGCCAGCTCACCACCAGGACAGGGGTCGGCACCCCTCCACTTT
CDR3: CASSPPGQGSAPLHF

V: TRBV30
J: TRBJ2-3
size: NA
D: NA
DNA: TGTGCCTGGAGTGTTCGGCGGGATCTAGCTACGCAGTATTTT
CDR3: CAWSVRRDLATQYF

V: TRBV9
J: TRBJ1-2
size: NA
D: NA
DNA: TGTGCCAGCAGCCCTCGCCGGCGAGGGGCTAACTATGGCTACACCTTC
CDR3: CASSPRRRGANYGYTF

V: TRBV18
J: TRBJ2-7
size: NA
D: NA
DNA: TGTGCCAGCTCACCTACCCTTGGGAACTACGAGCAGTACTTC
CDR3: CASSPTLGNYEQYF

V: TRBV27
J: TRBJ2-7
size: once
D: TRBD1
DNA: TGTGCCAGCAGTTATTACAGGGGCTCCTACGAGCAGTACTTC
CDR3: CASSYYRGSYEQYF

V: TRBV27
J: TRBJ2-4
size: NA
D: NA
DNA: TGTGCCAGCAGTCCACGATACATGGGGAAGGCCAAAAACATTCAGTACTTC
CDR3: CASSPRYMGKAKNIQYF

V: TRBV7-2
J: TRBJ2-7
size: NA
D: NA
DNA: TGTGCCAGCAGCTCCCGGGGGCAGGGGTCCTACGAGCAGTACTTC
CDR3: CASSSRGQGSYEQYF

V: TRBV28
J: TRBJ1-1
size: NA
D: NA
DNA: TGTGCCAGCAGTTTACTTGGGAACACTGAAGCTTTCTTT
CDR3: CASSLLGNTEAFF

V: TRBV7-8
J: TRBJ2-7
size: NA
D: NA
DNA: TGTGCCAGCAGCCACAACAGGGCTTACGAGCAGTACTTC
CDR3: CASSHNRAYEQYF

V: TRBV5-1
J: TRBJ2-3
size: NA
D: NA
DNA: TGCGCCAGCAGCCTAACGGGGCAGATCACAGATACGCAGTATTTT
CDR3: CASSLTGQITDTQYF

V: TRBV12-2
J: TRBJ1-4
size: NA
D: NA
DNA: TGTGCAAGTCGCTTAGCGCTAGAACCTACTAATGAAAAACTGTTTTTT
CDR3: CASRLALEPTNEKLFF

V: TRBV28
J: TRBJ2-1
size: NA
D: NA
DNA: TGTGCCAGCAGTTTAGGGGGTACCTATAATGAGAAGCAGTTCTTC
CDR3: CASSLGGTYNEKQFF

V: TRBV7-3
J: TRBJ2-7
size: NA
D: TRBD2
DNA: TGTGCCAGCAGTTCCAAGACTAGCGGGAGTGGTGAGCAGTACTTC
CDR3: CASSSKTSGSGEQYF

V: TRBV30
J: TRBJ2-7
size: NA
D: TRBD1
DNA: TGTGCCTGGAGCCAGACAGGGTCTTTCCACCCATTCTACGAGCAGTACTTC
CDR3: CAWSQTGSFHPFYEQYF

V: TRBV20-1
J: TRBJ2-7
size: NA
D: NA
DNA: TGCAGTGCGTTGTTTCGAGAGCAGTACTTC
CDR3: CSALFREQYF

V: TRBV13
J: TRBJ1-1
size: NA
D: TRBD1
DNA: TGTGCCAGCAGCTTAGGGGGACAGGGGAGGACTGAAGCTTTCTTT
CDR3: CASSLGGQGRTEAFF

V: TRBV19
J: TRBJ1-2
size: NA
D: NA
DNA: TGTGCCAGTACCGGGACCACGACCAACTATGGCTACACCTTC
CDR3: CASTGTTTNYGYTF

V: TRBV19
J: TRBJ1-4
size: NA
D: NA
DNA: TGTGCCAGTAGCCTGGGACGCCCCGGGGGGCCAACTAATGAAAAACTGTTTTTT
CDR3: CASSLGRPGGPTNEKLFF

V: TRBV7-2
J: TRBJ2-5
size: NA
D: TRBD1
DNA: TGTGCCAGCAGCCGGGACAGCCAAGAGACCCAGTACTTC
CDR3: CASSRDSQETQYF

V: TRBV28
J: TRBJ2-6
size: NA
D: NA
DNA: TGTGCCAGCAGGGAAGGACAGAATGCTGGGGCCAACGTCCTGACTTTC
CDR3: CASREGQNAGANVLTF

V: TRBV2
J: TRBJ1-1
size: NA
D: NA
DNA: TGTGCCAGCAACGGGCGTGGTCTGAACACTGAAGCTTTCTTT
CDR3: CASNGRGLNTEAFF

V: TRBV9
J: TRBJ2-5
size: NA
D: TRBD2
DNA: TGTGCCAGCAGCGTAGGTCCTAGCGGGAGTCGAAGAGGAGAGACCCAGTACTTC
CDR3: CASSVGPSGSRRGETQYF

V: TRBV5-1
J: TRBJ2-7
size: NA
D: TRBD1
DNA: TGCGCCAGCAGCTCGACCGGGACAGGGCCCCGGGGCGAGCAGTACTTC
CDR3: CASSSTGTGPRGEQYF

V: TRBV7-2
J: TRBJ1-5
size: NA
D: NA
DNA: TGTGCCAGCAGGCCTGGAGTCGGCAATCAGCCCCAGCATTTT
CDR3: CASRPGVGNQPQHF

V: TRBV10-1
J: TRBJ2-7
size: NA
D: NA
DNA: TGCGCCAGCAGCCGCGGGACGGCCGAGCAGTACTTC
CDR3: CASSRGTAEQYF

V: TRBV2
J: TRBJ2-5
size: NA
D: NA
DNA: TGTGCCAGCAGGGTCGTCTTGGAGACCCAGTACTTC
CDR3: CASRVVLETQYF

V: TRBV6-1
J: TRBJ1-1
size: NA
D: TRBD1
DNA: TGTGCCAGCAGGCGGGACAGGGTTTCTGAAGCTTTCTTT
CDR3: CASRRDRVSEAFF

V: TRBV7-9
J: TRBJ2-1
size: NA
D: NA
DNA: TGTGCCAGCAGACATCGAACAGGGTACAATGAGCAGTTCTTC
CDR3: CASRHRTGYNEQFF

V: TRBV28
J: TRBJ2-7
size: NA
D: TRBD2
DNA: TGTGCCAGCAGTTTTAGCGGGAGGCCCCCCTACGAGCAGTACTTC
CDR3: CASSFSGRPPYEQYF